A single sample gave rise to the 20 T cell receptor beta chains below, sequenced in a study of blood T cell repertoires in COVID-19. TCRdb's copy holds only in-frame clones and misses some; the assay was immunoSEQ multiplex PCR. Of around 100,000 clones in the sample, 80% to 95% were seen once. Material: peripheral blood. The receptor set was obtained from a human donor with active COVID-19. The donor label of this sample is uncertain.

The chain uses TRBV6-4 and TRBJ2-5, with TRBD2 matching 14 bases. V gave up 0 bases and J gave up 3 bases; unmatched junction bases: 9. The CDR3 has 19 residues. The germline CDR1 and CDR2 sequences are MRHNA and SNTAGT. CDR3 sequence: CASSDSNPTSGGAEETQYF. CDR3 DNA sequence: TGTGCCAGCAGTGACTCCAACCCGACTAGCGGGGGGGCGGAAGAGACCCAGTACTTC.

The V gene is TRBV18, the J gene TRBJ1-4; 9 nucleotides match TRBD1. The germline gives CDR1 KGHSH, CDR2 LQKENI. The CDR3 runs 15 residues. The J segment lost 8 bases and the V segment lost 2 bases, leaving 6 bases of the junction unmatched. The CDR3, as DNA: TGTGCCAGCTCACCATGGGACAGGGATGCGGAAAAACTGTTTTTT. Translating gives CASSPWDRDAEKLFF. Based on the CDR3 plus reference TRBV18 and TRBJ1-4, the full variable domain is NAGVMQNPRHLVRRRGQEARLRCSPMKGHSHVYWYRQLPEEGLKFMVYLQKENIIDESGMPKERFSAEFPKEGPSILRIQQVVRGDSAAYFCASSPWDRDAEKLFFGSGTQLSVL.

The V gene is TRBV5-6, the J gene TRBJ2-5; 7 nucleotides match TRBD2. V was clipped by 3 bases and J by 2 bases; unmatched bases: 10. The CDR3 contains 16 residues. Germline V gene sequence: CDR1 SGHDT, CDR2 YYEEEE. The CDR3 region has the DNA TGTGCCAGCAGCTCCGCGATTCTAGCGGTTCAAGAGACCCAGTACTTC. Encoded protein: CASSSAILAVQETQYF.

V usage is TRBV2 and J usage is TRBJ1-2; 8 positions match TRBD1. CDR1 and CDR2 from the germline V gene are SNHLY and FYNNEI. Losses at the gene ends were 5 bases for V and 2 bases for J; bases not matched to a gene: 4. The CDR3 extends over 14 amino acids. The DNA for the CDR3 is TGTGCCAGCAGTCCCGGGACAGGAAACTATGGCTACACCTTC. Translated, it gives CASSPGTGNYGYTF.

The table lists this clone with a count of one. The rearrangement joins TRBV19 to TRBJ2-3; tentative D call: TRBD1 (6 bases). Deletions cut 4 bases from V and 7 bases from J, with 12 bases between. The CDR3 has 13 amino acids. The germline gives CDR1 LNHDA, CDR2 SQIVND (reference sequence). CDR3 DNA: TGTGCCAGTAGTACCTCCCAGGGGAATACGCAGTATTTT. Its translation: CASSTSQGNTQYF.

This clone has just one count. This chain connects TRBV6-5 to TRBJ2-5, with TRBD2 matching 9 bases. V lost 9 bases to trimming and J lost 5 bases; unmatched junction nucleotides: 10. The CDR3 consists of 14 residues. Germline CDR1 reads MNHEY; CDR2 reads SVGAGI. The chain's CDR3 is CASRGGGSFETQYF. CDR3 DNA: TGTGCCAGTCGCGGGGGGGGGTCCTTTGAGACCCAGTACTTC.

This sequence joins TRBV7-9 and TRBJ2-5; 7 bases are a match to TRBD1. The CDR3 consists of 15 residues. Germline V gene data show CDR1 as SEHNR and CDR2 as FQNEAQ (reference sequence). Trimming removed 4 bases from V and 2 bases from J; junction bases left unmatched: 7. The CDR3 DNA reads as TGTGCCAGCAGCTCTATATGGGACAGACAAGAGACCCAGTACTTC. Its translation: CASSSIWDRQETQYF.

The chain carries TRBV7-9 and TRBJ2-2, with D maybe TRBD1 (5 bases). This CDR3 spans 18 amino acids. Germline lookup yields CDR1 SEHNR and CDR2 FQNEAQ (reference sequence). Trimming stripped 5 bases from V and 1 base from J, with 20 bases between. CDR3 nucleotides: TGTGCCAGCAGCCCCTTCGGGCTGGGGCGGCTGAACACCGGGGAGCTGTTTTTT. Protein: CASSPFGLGRLNTGELFF.

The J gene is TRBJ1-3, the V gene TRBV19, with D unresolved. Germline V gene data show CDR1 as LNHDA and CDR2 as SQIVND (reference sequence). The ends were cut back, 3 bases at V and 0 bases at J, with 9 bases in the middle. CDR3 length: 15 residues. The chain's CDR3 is CASSISSDSGNTIYF. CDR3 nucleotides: TGTGCCAGTAGTATTTCCAGTGACTCTGGAAACACCATATATTTT.

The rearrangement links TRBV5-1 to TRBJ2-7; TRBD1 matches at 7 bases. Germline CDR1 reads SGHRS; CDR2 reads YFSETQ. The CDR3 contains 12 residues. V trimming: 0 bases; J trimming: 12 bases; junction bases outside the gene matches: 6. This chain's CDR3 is CASSLGQGVGYF. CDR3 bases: TGCGCCAGCAGCTTGGGACAGGGAGTCGGGTACTTC.

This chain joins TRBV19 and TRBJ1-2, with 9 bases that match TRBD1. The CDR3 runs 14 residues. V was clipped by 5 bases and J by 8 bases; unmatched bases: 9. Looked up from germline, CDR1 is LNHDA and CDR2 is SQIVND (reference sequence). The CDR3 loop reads CASSHRTGERGYTF. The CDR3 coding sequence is TGTGCCAGTAGTCACCGGACAGGGGAGCGAGGCTACACCTTC.

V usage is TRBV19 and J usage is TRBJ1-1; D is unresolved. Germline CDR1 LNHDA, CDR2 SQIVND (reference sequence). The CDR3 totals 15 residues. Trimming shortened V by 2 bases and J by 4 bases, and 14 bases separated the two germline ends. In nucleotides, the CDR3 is TGTGCCAGTAGTATAACGGCGACTCGGGGCACTGAAGCTTTCTTT. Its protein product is CASSITATRGTEAFF. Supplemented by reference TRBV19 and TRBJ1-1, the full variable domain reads DGGITQSPKYLFRKEGQNVTLSCEQNLNHDAMYWYRQDPGQGLRLIYYSQIVNDFQKGDIAEGYSVSREKKESFPLTVTSAQKNPTAFYLCASSITATRGTEAFFGQGTRLTVV.

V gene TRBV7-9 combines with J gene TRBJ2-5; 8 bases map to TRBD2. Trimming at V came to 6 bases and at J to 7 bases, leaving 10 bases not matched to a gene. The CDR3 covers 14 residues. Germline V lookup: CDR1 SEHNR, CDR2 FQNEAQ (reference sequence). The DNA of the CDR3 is TGTGCCAGCAGACCGAGTAGCGGGGTCGGGACCCAGTACTTC. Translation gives CASRPSSGVGTQYF.

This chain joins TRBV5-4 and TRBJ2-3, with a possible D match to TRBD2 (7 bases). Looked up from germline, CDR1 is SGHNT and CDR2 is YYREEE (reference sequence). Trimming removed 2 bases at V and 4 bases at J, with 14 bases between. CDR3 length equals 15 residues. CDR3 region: CASSFQRGRADTQYF. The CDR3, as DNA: TGTGCCAGCAGCTTCCAGAGGGGGAGGGCAGATACGCAGTATTTT.

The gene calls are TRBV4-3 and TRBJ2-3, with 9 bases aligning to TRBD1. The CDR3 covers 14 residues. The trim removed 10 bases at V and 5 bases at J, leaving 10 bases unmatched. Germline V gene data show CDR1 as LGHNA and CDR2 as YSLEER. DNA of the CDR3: TGCGCCACCTCAGAGGGGACAGGGCGAGATACGCAGTATTTT. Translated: CATSEGTGRDTQYF.

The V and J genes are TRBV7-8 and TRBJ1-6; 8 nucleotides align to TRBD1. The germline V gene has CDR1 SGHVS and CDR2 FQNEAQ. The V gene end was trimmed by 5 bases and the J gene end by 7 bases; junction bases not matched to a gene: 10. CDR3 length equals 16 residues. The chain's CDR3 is CASSLIWGQANSPLHF. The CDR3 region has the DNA TGTGCCAGCAGCCTAATTTGGGGACAGGCAAATTCACCCCTCCACTTT.

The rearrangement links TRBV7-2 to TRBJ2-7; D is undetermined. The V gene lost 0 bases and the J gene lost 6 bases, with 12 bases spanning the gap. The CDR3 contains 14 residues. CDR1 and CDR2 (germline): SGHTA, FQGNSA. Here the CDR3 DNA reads TGTGCCAGCAGCTTAGCGTCAGTAGGAGCCGAGCAGTACTTC. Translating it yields CASSLASVGAEQYF.

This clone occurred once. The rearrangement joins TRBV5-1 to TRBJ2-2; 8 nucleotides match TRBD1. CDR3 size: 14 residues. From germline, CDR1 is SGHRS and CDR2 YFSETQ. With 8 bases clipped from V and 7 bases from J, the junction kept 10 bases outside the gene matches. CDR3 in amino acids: CASRSQGAVGELFF. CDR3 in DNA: TGCGCCAGTAGATCGCAGGGGGCGGTCGGGGAGCTGTTTTTT.

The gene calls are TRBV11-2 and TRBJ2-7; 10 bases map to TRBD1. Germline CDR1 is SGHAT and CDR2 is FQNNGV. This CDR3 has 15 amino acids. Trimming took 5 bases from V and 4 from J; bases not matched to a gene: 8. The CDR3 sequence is CASSPRTGGLYEQYF. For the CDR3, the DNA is TGTGCCAGCAGCCCCCGGACAGGGGGACTGTACGAGCAGTACTTC.

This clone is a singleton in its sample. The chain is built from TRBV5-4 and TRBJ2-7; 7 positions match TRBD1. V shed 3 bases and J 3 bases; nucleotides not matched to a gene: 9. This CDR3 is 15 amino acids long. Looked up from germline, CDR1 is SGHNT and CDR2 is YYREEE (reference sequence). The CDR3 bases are TGTGCCAGCAGCTCGGGGCTCGACAGGGTCTACGAGCAGTACTTC. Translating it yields CASSSGLDRVYEQYF.